These T cell receptor beta chains were read from a single sample in a study of blood T cell repertoires in COVID-19. Clones were read by immunoSEQ multiplex PCR, and TCRdb kept only the in-frame ones, dropping some. Of roughly 200,000 clones in the sample, more than 75% were seen once. The sample taken for sequencing was peripheral blood. The receptor set was obtained from a person aged 65-85 years with COVID-19, enrolled during active disease. Both conserved end residues are part of each CDR3. The D gene is left open where the match is weak. Part of the rows lack a size; the others show once, few, many or a class for expanded clones.

V gene: TRBV7-2
clone size: .
J gene: TRBJ2-1
D gene: TRBD1
CDR3 DNA: TGTGCCAGCAGCTTCCTTATATGGACAGGGAACAATGAGCAGTTCTTC
CDR3 protein: CASSFLIWTGNNEQFF

V gene: TRBV6-2/TRBV6-3
clone size: .
J gene: TRBJ2-3
D gene: TRBD2
CDR3 DNA: TGTGCCAGCAGTAAGAGACTAGCGGGGGCCGGACCTCGCGATACGCAGTATTTT
CDR3 protein: CASSKRLAGAGPRDTQYF

V gene: TRBV4-1
clone size: .
J gene: TRBJ2-7
D gene: .
CDR3 DNA: TGCGCCAGCAGCCAAGATCATTTAGAGACGGGGGTCCAAGAGCAGTACTTC
CDR3 protein: CASSQDHLETGVQEQYF

V gene: TRBV6-2/TRBV6-3
clone size: .
J gene: TRBJ1-2
D gene: .
CDR3 DNA: TGTGCCAGCAGTTACGGACAGCATACCTTCTATGGCTACACCTTC
CDR3 protein: CASSYGQHTFYGYTF

V gene: TRBV15
clone size: .
J gene: TRBJ1-6
D gene: .
CDR3 DNA: TGTGCCACCAGCACCAGGACAGCGAATAATTCACCCCTCCACTTT
CDR3 protein: CATSTRTANNSPLHF

V gene: TRBV5-4
clone size: .
J gene: TRBJ2-7
D gene: TRBD2
CDR3 DNA: TGTGCCAGCAGCCCGGGGGGGTTAACTACCTACGAGCAGTACTTC
CDR3 protein: CASSPGGLTTYEQYF

V gene: TRBV12-3/TRBV12-4
clone size: once
J gene: TRBJ2-3
D gene: TRBD1
CDR3 DNA: TGTGCCAGCAGGACACAGGGGGCAGATACGCAGTATTTT
CDR3 protein: CASRTQGADTQYF

V gene: TRBV29-1
clone size: .
J gene: TRBJ1-4
D gene: .
CDR3 DNA: TGCAGCGTTGCCGACCCCAGGTTGGGACTGTTTTTT
CDR3 protein: CSVADPRLGLFF

V gene: TRBV27
clone size: .
J gene: TRBJ2-2
D gene: TRBD1
CDR3 DNA: TGTGCCAGCAGTTTATCCAGGACAGGGGGAAGGGGCACCGGGGAGCTGTTTTTT
CDR3 protein: CASSLSRTGGRGTGELFF

V gene: TRBV4-1
clone size: .
J gene: TRBJ1-1
D gene: .
CDR3 DNA: TGCGCCAGCAGCTCATATGGAGTAAACACTGAAGCTTTCTTT
CDR3 protein: CASSSYGVNTEAFF

V gene: TRBV28
clone size: .
J gene: TRBJ1-1
D gene: .
CDR3 DNA: TGTGCCAGCAGTTTAGGGCAGGGGAACACTGAAGCTTTCTTT
CDR3 protein: CASSLGQGNTEAFF

V gene: TRBV18
clone size: .
J gene: TRBJ1-5
D gene: .
CDR3 DNA: TGTGCCAGCTCCCCCTACCGAGGCGGGGGTCAGCCCCAGCATTTT
CDR3 protein: CASSPYRGGGQPQHF

V gene: TRBV28
clone size: .
J gene: TRBJ1-5
D gene: .
CDR3 DNA: TGTGCCAGCAGTTCACCCCACAGGAGCCGGGATCAGCCCCAGCATTTT
CDR3 protein: CASSSPHRSRDQPQHF

V gene: TRBV5-8
clone size: .
J gene: TRBJ1-6
D gene: .
CDR3 DNA: TGTGCCAGCAGCTTGGGATACGGCGGGCAGGGGAGTTCACCCCTCCACTTT
CDR3 protein: CASSLGYGGQGSSPLHF

V gene: TRBV5-6
clone size: .
J gene: TRBJ2-2
D gene: TRBD2
CDR3 DNA: TGTGCCAGCAGCTTGGGGGGTAGCGGGAGCCGGGAGCTGTTTTTT
CDR3 protein: CASSLGGSGSRELFF

V gene: TRBV30
clone size: .
J gene: TRBJ2-5
D gene: .
CDR3 DNA: TGTGCCTGGAGTGCCAGGCTAGAGACCCAGTACTTC
CDR3 protein: CAWSARLETQYF

V gene: TRBV11-2
clone size: .
J gene: TRBJ1-4
D gene: .
CDR3 DNA: TGTGCCAGCAGCTTAGGGACCACAGGGAAACTGTTTTTT
CDR3 protein: CASSLGTTGKLFF

V gene: TRBV7-9
clone size: .
J gene: TRBJ1-1
D gene: .
CDR3 DNA: TGTGCCAGCAGCCAACGTTCGTCGGGGACTGAAGCTTTCTTT
CDR3 protein: CASSQRSSGTEAFF

V gene: TRBV5-5
clone size: .
J gene: TRBJ2-1
D gene: TRBD2
CDR3 DNA: TGTGCCAGCAGCCTAGAACCGCGGACTAGCAAGTTCTTC
CDR3 protein: CASSLEPRTSKFF

V gene: TRBV5-1
clone size: .
J gene: TRBJ2-1
D gene: .
CDR3 DNA: TGCGCCAGCAGCTTAAACCAGGGAAATGAGCAGTTCTTC
CDR3 protein: CASSLNQGNEQFF

V gene: TRBV18
clone size: .
J gene: TRBJ1-6
D gene: .
CDR3 DNA: TGTGCCAGCTCCCAGGGCCCCATCTATAATTCACCCCTCCACTTT
CDR3 protein: CASSQGPIYNSPLHF

V gene: TRBV27
clone size: .
J gene: TRBJ2-7
D gene: .
CDR3 DNA: TGTGCCAGCAGTTTCCAGGCCAACGACGAGCAGTACTTC
CDR3 protein: CASSFQANDEQYF

V gene: TRBV7-3
clone size: .
J gene: TRBJ1-2
D gene: TRBD1
CDR3 DNA: TGTGCCAGCAGCAATCCCGGGACAGGGGAGAGCTACACCTTC
CDR3 protein: CASSNPGTGESYTF

V gene: TRBV5-1
clone size: .
J gene: TRBJ1-3
D gene: .
CDR3 DNA: TGCGCCAGCAGCGACGGGACAACGTACTCTGGAAACACCATATATTTT
CDR3 protein: CASSDGTTYSGNTIYF

V gene: TRBV7-2
clone size: .
J gene: TRBJ2-1
D gene: TRBD1
CDR3 DNA: TGTGCCAGCAGCTATAGGGGACAGGTATACAATGAGCAGTTCTTC
CDR3 protein: CASSYRGQVYNEQFF

V gene: TRBV11-3
clone size: .
J gene: TRBJ2-5
D gene: .
CDR3 DNA: TGTGCCAGCAGCTCAGGGGGGTCGCAGACCCAGTACTTC
CDR3 protein: CASSSGGSQTQYF

V gene: TRBV29-1
clone size: .
J gene: TRBJ2-7
D gene: .
CDR3 DNA: TGCAGCGTTGAAGGCAGCGCCTACGAGCAGTACTTC
CDR3 protein: CSVEGSAYEQYF

V gene: TRBV7-9
clone size: few
J gene: TRBJ2-2
D gene: TRBD1
CDR3 DNA: TGTGCCAGCAGCTCCGGGACAGGGATCGGGGAGCTGTTTTTT
CDR3 protein: CASSSGTGIGELFF

V gene: TRBV19
clone size: .
J gene: TRBJ1-2
D gene: .
CDR3 DNA: TGTGCCAGTAGTCCAGGGTTTGGCTACACCTTC
CDR3 protein: CASSPGFGYTF

V gene: TRBV11-2
clone size: .
J gene: TRBJ2-1
D gene: TRBD2
CDR3 DNA: TGTGCCAGCAGCTTAGGGGGTGTAGCGGGGTACAATGAGCAGTTCTTC
CDR3 protein: CASSLGGVAGYNEQFF

V gene: TRBV24-1
clone size: .
J gene: TRBJ2-1
D gene: TRBD1
CDR3 DNA: TGTGCCACCAGTGACGCAGGGGGCCCTTACAATGAGCAGTTCTTC
CDR3 protein: CATSDAGGPYNEQFF

V gene: TRBV5-1
clone size: .
J gene: TRBJ2-2
D gene: TRBD1
CDR3 DNA: TGCGCCAGCAGCTTTCCAGGGGGCGCGGGCACCGGGGAGCTGTTTTTT
CDR3 protein: CASSFPGGAGTGELFF

V gene: TRBV5-5
clone size: .
J gene: TRBJ1-2
D gene: TRBD1
CDR3 DNA: TGTGCCAGCAGCCGGGACAGGGTAGCTAACTATGGCTACACCTTC
CDR3 protein: CASSRDRVANYGYTF

V gene: TRBV18
clone size: once
J gene: TRBJ2-7
D gene: .
CDR3 DNA: TGTGCCAGCTCAGCAATAAATGGCTTCTACGAGCAGTACTTC
CDR3 protein: CASSAINGFYEQYF

V gene: TRBV19
clone size: .
J gene: TRBJ2-3
D gene: .
CDR3 DNA: TGTGCCAGTAGTCTAACCCGCACAGATACGCAGTATTTT
CDR3 protein: CASSLTRTDTQYF

V gene: TRBV18
clone size: .
J gene: TRBJ1-1
D gene: .
CDR3 DNA: TGTGCCAGCTCACCAGGACCGGCGGGATGGGGGAAGAACACTGAAGCTTTCTTT
CDR3 protein: CASSPGPAGWGKNTEAFF

V gene: TRBV7-2
clone size: .
J gene: TRBJ2-4
D gene: .
CDR3 DNA: TGTGCCAGCAGCCCTGACACAGCCAAAAACATTCAGTACTTC
CDR3 protein: CASSPDTAKNIQYF

V gene: TRBV6-6
clone size: .
J gene: TRBJ2-7
D gene: TRBD2
CDR3 DNA: TGTGCCAGCAGTTTAGCGGGGGGGGTAGACGAGCAGTACTTC
CDR3 protein: CASSLAGGVDEQYF

V gene: TRBV3-1/TRBV3-2
clone size: .
J gene: TRBJ2-7
D gene: .
CDR3 DNA: TGTGCCAGCAGCCAGCGTAAACGGGGGGCGCGCGAGCAGTACTTC
CDR3 protein: CASSQRKRGAREQYF

V gene: TRBV7-9
clone size: .
J gene: TRBJ2-2
D gene: TRBD1
CDR3 DNA: TGTGCCAGCAGCCGAGGGACAGGGCTGTCCGGGGAGCTGTTTTTT
CDR3 protein: CASSRGTGLSGELFF

V gene: TRBV10-3
clone size: once
J gene: TRBJ2-7
D gene: TRBD1
CDR3 DNA: TGTGCCATCAGTGAGTCAAGGACAGGGGGCAGTGAGCAGTACTTC
CDR3 protein: CAISESRTGGSEQYF

V gene: TRBV5-1
clone size: .
J gene: TRBJ1-1
D gene: TRBD1
CDR3 DNA: TGCGCCAGCGCCCCGGCCGCAGGGGGGACTGAAGCTTTCTTT
CDR3 protein: CASAPAAGGTEAFF

V gene: TRBV7-8
clone size: .
J gene: TRBJ2-3
D gene: TRBD2
CDR3 DNA: TGTGCCAGCAGCCCACTTAGGTCGGGCGGGAGGGCCGCAAAGATAGCAGATACGCAGTATTTT
CDR3 protein: CASSPLRSGGRAAKIADTQYF

V gene: TRBV7-2
clone size: .
J gene: TRBJ1-2
D gene: .
CDR3 DNA: TGTGCCAGCAGCACCCTCTCCCGGGGCTACACCTTC
CDR3 protein: CASSTLSRGYTF

V gene: TRBV4-3
clone size: .
J gene: TRBJ2-4
D gene: TRBD1
CDR3 DNA: TGCGCCAGCAGCCAAGATTTAACAGGGGATCGTTTAGCCAAAAACATTCAGTACTTC
CDR3 protein: CASSQDLTGDRLAKNIQYF

V gene: TRBV11-2
clone size: .
J gene: TRBJ2-7
D gene: TRBD1
CDR3 DNA: TGTGCCAGCAGACCGGGACAGAGGTACGAGCAGTACTTC
CDR3 protein: CASRPGQRYEQYF

V gene: TRBV7-8
clone size: .
J gene: TRBJ1-5
D gene: .
CDR3 DNA: TGTGCCAGCAGCCGTCTACAGGGTCAGAAAGGGCCCCAGCATTTT
CDR3 protein: CASSRLQGQKGPQHF

V gene: TRBV27
clone size: once
J gene: TRBJ2-3
D gene: TRBD2
CDR3 DNA: TGTGCCAGCAGTCCCGGGACTAGCGGGGCGGGATCTAAGCAGTATTTT
CDR3 protein: CASSPGTSGAGSKQYF

V gene: TRBV9
clone size: once
J gene: TRBJ2-1
D gene: TRBD2
CDR3 DNA: TGTGCCAGCAGCGCAGCGGGAGGGGGCAATGAGCAGTTCTTC
CDR3 protein: CASSAAGGGNEQFF

V gene: TRBV2
clone size: .
J gene: TRBJ1-5
D gene: .
CDR3 DNA: TGTGCCAGCAGTGAAGCTAGAATTGGCAATCAGCCCCAGCATTTT
CDR3 protein: CASSEARIGNQPQHF

V gene: TRBV28
clone size: .
J gene: TRBJ1-5
D gene: .
CDR3 DNA: TGTGCCAGCACCACTCGGGCCGCGGGGAATCAGCCCCAGCATTTT
CDR3 protein: CASTTRAAGNQPQHF

V gene: TRBV25-1
clone size: .
J gene: TRBJ2-1
D gene: TRBD2
CDR3 DNA: TGTGCCAGCAGAACTAGCGGGGGTTACAATGAGCAGTTCTTC
CDR3 protein: CASRTSGGYNEQFF

V gene: TRBV7-9
clone size: .
J gene: TRBJ2-1
D gene: TRBD2
CDR3 DNA: TGTGCCAGCAGCTTAGGTGGCCTAGCGGGAACCTACAATGAGCAGTTCTTC
CDR3 protein: CASSLGGLAGTYNEQFF

V gene: TRBV9
clone size: few
J gene: TRBJ2-3
D gene: TRBD2
CDR3 DNA: TGTGCCAGCAGCGTAGGATCTGGCGGGAGTGCAGGAACAGATACGCAGTATTTT
CDR3 protein: CASSVGSGGSAGTDTQYF

V gene: TRBV7-2
clone size: few
J gene: TRBJ2-3
D gene: TRBD2
CDR3 DNA: TGTGCCAGCAGCACCACTACGGGAGGCACGCAGTATTTT
CDR3 protein: CASSTTTGGTQYF